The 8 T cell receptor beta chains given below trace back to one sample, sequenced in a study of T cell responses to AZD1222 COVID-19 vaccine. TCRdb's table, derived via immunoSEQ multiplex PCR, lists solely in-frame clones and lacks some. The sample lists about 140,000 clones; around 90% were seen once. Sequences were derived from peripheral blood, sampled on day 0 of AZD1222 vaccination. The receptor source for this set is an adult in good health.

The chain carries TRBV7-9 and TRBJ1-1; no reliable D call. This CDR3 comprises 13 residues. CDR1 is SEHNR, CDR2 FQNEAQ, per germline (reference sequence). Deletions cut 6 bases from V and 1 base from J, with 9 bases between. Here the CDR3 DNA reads TGTGCCAGCAGTCGCCAGTGGAACACTGAAGCTTTCTTT. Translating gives CASSRQWNTEAFF.

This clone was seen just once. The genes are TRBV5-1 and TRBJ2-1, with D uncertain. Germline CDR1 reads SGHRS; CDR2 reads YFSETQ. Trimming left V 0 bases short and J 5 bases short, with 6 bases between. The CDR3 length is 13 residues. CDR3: CASSLGHNNEQFF. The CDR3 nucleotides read TGCGCCAGCAGCTTGGGACACAACAATGAGCAGTTCTTC. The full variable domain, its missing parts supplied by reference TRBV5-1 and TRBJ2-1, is KAGVTQTPRYLIKTRGQQVTLSCSPISGHRSVSWYQQTPGQGLQFLFEYFSETQRNKGNFPGRFSGRQFSNSRSEMNVSTLELGDSALYLCASSLGHNNEQFFGPGTRLTVL.

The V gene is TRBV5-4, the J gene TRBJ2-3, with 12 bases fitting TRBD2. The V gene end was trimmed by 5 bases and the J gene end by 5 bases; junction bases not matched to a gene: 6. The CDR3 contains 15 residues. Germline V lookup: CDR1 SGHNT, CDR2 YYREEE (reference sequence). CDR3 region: CASRGRTSGVDTQYF. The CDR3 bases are TGTGCCAGCAGGGGGAGGACTAGCGGGGTAGATACGCAGTATTTT.

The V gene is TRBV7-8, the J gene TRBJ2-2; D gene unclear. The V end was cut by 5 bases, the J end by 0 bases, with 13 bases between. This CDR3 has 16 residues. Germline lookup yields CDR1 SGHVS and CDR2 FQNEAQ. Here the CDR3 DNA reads TGTGCCAGCAGCAAAATCGATGCATCGAACACCGGGGAGCTGTTTTTT. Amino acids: CASSKIDASNTGELFF.

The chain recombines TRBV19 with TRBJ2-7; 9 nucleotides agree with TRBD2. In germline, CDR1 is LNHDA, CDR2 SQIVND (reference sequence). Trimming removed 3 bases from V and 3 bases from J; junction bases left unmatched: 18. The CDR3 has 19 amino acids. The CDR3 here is CASSMVWTGASGRRYEQYF. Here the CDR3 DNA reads TGTGCCAGTAGTATGGTCTGGACAGGTGCAAGCGGGAGGCGCTACGAGCAGTACTTC.

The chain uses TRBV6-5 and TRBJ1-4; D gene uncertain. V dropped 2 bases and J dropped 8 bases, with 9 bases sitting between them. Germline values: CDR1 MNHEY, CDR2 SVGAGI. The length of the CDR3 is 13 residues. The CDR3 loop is CASSYDPEEKLFF. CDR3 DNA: TGTGCCAGCAGTTACGACCCGGAGGAAAAACTGTTTTTT.

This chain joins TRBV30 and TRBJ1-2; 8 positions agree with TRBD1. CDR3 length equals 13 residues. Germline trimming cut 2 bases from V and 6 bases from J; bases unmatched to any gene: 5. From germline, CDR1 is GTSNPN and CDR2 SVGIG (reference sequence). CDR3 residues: CAWSTGDRHGYTF. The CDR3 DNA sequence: TGTGCCTGGAGTACCGGGGACAGGCATGGCTACACCTTC.

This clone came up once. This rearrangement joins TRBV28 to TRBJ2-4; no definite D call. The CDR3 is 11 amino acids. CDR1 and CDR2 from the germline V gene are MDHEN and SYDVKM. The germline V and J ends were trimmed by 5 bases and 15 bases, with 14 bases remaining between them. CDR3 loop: CASSPLPGPYF. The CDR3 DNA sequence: TGTGCCAGCAGTCCTCTCCCCGGCCCGTACTTC.